This T cell receptor beta chain comes out of a study of blood T cell repertoires in COVID-19. About the research overall: COVID-19 samples, acute and convalescent, were from the United States, Italy and Spain. Sample material is recorded as cDNA or gDNA derived from T cells, B-cell-depleted T cells, or PBMCs.

Original analysis: It was from reference gene primer amplification that nucleated cell counts were estimated. Measured with immunoSEQ multiplex PCR; TCRdb has only the in-frame clones, and not every one. That table furnishes V, J and clone size, whereas the DNA furnished D and trimming. The repertoire includes tens of thousands of clones, 80% to 90% of them detected once, and around a quarter sits in the top ten. The material sequenced was peripheral blood. The clonotype was recovered from a man in his sixties with acute or convalescent COVID-19.

The CDR3 loop is CASSFAFQGSYGYTF. The CDR3, as DNA: TGTGCCAGCAGTTTCGCCTTCCAGGGCTCCTATGGCTACACCTTC. The J gene is TRBJ1-2, the V gene TRBV27; D perhaps matches TRBD1 (5 bases). The V gene lost 3 bases and the J gene lost 4 bases, with 15 bases spanning the gap. There are 15 residues in the CDR3. Germline loops: CDR1 MNHEY, CDR2 SMNVEV (reference sequence).